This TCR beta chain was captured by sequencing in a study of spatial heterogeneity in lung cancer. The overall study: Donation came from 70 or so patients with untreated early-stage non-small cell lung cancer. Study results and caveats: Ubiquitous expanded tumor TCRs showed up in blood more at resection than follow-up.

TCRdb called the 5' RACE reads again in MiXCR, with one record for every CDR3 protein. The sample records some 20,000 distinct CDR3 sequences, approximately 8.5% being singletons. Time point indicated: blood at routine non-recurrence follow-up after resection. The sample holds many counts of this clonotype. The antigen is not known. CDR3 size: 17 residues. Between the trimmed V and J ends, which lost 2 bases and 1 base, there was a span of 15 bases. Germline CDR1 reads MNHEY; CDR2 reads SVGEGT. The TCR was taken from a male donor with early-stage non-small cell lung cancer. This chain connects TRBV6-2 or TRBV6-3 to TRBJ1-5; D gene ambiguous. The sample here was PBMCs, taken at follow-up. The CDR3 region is CASSYPRRAASNQPQHF. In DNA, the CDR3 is TGTGCCAGCAGTTACCCCCGAAGGGCGGCCAGCAATCAGCCCCAGCATTTT.